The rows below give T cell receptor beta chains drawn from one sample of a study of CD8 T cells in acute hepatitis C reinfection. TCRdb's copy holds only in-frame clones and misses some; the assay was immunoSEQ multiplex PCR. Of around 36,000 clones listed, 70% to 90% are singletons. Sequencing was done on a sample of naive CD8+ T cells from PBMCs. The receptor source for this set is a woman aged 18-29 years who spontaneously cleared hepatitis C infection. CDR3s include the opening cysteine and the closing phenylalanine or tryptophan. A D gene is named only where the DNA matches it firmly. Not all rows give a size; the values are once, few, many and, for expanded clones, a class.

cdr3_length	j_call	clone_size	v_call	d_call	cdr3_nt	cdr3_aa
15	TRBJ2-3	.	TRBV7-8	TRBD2	TGTGCCAGCAGCCTGTTAGCGGGAGTGGGAGATACGCAGTATTTT	CASSLLAGVGDTQYF
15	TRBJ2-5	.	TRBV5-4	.	TGTGCCAGCAGCTTGGTTGTGGGTAGCCAAGAGACCCAGTACTTC	CASSLVVGSQETQYF
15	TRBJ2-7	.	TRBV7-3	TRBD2	TGTGCCAGCAGCTTAAATCCTAGCGGGAGAAACGAGCAGTACTTC	CASSLNPSGRNEQYF
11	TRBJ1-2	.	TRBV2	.	TGTCTCGGGGGGGGAGGCTATGGCTACACCTTC	CLGGGGYGYTF
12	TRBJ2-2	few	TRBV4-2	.	TGTGCCAGCAGCGGGGACACCGGGGAGCTGTTTTTT	CASSGDTGELFF
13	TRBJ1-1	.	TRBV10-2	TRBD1	TGCGCCAGCAAGGGACAGGCGATTACTGAAGCTTTCTTT	CASKGQAITEAFF
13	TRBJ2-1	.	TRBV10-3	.	TGTGCCATCAGTGAGTGGAGCTTCGATGAGCAGTTCTTC	CAISEWSFDEQFF
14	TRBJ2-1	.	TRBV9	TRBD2	TGTGCCAGCAGCGTGACTAGCGGGGCGAATGAGCAGTTCTTC	CASSVTSGANEQFF
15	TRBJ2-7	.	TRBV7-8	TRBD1	TGTGCCAGCAGTTCCCCGGGACAGGGGTTTTACGAGCAGTACTTC	CASSSPGQGFYEQYF
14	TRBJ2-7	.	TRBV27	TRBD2	TGTGCCAGCGGAGGGACTAGCGGGACCTACGAGCAGTACTTC	CASGGTSGTYEQYF
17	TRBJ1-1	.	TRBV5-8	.	TGTGCCAGCAGCTTGCGGCTTGGGACTTTACAGAACACTGAAGCTTTCTTT	CASSLRLGTLQNTEAFF
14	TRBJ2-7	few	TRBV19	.	TGTGCCAGTAGTATAGGAGCTGGCCAATACGAGCAGTACTTC	CASSIGAGQYEQYF
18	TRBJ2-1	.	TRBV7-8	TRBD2	TGTGCCAGCAGCTTAGCGGTTCTAGCGGGAGGATCACACAATGAGCAGTTCTTC	CASSLAVLAGGSHNEQFF
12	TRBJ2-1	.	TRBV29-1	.	TGCAGCGTTGATTTCCGGAGCAATGAGCAGTTCTTC	CSVDFRSNEQFF
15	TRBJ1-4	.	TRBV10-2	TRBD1	TGCGCCAGCAGTGGACAGGGGGGGCTTAATGAAAAACTGTTTTTT	CASSGQGGLNEKLFF
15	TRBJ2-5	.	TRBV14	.	TGTGCCAGCAGCCAAGATGAGGCGATTCAAGAGACCCAGTACTTC	CASSQDEAIQETQYF
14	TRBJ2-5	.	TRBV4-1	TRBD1	TGCGCCAGCAGCCACTTGACAGGGGAAGAGACCCAGTACTTC	CASSHLTGEETQYF
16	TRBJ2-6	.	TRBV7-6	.	TGTGCCAGCAGCCACGATATTAGCTCTGGGGCCAACGTCCTGACTTTC	CASSHDISSGANVLTF
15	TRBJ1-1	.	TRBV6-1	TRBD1	TGTGCCAGCAGTGAAGGACAGGGGGCGCCGAATGAAGTTTTCTTT	CASSEGQGAPNEVFF
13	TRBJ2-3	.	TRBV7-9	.	TGTGCCAGCAGCCCCTACATAGCGGATACGCAGTATTTT	CASSPYIADTQYF
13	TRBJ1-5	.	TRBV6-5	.	TGTGCCAGCAGTTCCACTGGCGTCTGGCCCCAGCATTTT	CASSSTGVWPQHF
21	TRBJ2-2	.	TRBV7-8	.	TGTGCCAGCAGCTTCCTGTGGGTACCTGACGGGCAGGACGTTGGGACCGGGGAGCTGTTTTTT	CASSFLWVPDGQDVGTGELFF
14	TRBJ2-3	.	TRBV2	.	TGTGCCAGCAGTGAACCCAGTTACACAGATACGCAGTATTTT	CASSEPSYTDTQYF
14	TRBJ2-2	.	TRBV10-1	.	TGCGCCAGCACGAATAGACTCTACACCGGGGAGCTGTTTTTT	CASTNRLYTGELFF
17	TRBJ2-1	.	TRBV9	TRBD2	TGTGCCAGCAGCACCAGGGCCCTAGCGGCCGACTACAATGAGCAGTTCTTC	CASSTRALAADYNEQFF
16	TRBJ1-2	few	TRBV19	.	TGTGCCAGTAGTGAATGGGTGTTGCGGACAGCCTATGGCTACACCTTC	CASSEWVLRTAYGYTF